The 15 T cell receptor beta chains below were found in one sample sequenced in a study of identical twins' blood T cells. One entry per CDR3 protein, called by TCRdb with MiXCR from the 5' RACE reads. Of 300,000 to 400,000 distinct CDR3 sequences in the sample, 28% are singletons; the top ten hold around 5.6%. Sequencing used PBMCs. These receptors all stem from a woman aged 18 to 49 in good health.

This clonotype was counted ten times or more. The J gene is TRBJ2-2, the V gene TRBV11-2; the D is unclear. Germline V gene lookup returns CDR1 SGHAT and CDR2 FQNNGV. V shed 3 bases and J shed 2 bases, with 7 bases lying between them. The CDR3 sequence is 14 residues long. The CDR3 DNA follows: TGTGCCAGCAGCTTTCAACCTAACACCGGGGAGCTGTTTTTT. Its translation is CASSFQPNTGELFF.

This clonotype was seen more than once but under ten times. The J gene is TRBJ1-5, the V gene TRBV5-1; TRBD1 aligns across 7 bases. The V segment lost 0 bases and the J segment 6 bases; nucleotides outside the gene matches: 3. This CDR3 has 14 amino acids. Germline V lookup: CDR1 SGHRS, CDR2 YFSETQ. The CDR3 DNA sequence: TGCGCCAGCAGCTTGGTGGCAGGGGGTCAGCCCCAGCATTTT. Its protein is CASSLVAGGQPQHF.

The genes are TRBV20-1 and TRBJ2-1; a weak D match, TRBD2 (6 bases). V lost 7 bases and J lost 10, with 26 bases in between. CDR3 length equals 15 residues. Germline CDR1 is DFQATT and CDR2 is SNEGSKA (reference sequence). CDR3 in amino acids: CSVPGNGLRFYEQFF. The CDR3 DNA is TGCAGTGTCCCGGGGAATGGACTACGTTTCTACGAGCAGTTCTTC.

This rearrangement joins TRBV2 to TRBJ1-2, with TRBD1 matching 9 bases. The germline CDR1 and CDR2 sequences are SNHLY and FYNNEI. CDR3 length equals 13 residues. V was pared by 9 bases and J by 8 bases, with 10 bases of the junction left unmatched. The CDR3 sequence: CARTWGQGDGYTF. The CDR3 DNA reads TGTGCCAGAACTTGGGGACAGGGTGACGGCTACACCTTC.

For this clonotype: An end of the junction does not agree with germline; a read error may underlie this. This sequence joins TRBV4-1 and TRBJ1-1, with D possibly TRBD1 on 5 matching bases. CDR3 length: 15 amino acids. CDR1 is MGHRA and CDR2 is YSYEKL in the germline V gene. The CDR3 nucleotides read TGCGCCAACAGCCCACTTTCGGGCGGGGGCACTGAAGCTTTCTTT. Translation: CANSPLSGGGTEAFF.

This clonotype has more than one count but fewer than ten. The rearrangement joins TRBV5-1 to TRBJ2-3; 9 bases agree with TRBD2. Germline CDR1 SGHRS, CDR2 YFSETQ. CDR3 length: 16 residues. After removal of 4 bases from V and 4 bases from J, the junction contained 10 bases not matched to a gene. The CDR3 reads CASSPGSRGGPDTQYF. Written as DNA, the CDR3 is TGCGCCAGCAGCCCAGGTTCGCGGGGGGGTCCAGATACGCAGTATTTT.

This clonotype was seen a handful of times. This rearrangement joins TRBV12-3 or TRBV12-4 to TRBJ1-2; the match to TRBD1 covers 7 bases. J lost 4 bases, V lost 6 bases, and 8 bases had no gene match. This CDR3 contains 14 residues. Here the CDR3 DNA reads TGTGCCAGCAGGGCTACGGACAGGTCCTATGGCTACACCTTC. This sequence encodes CASRATDRSYGYTF.

This clonotype was seen a few times. The chain has TRBV7-8 and TRBJ1-2, with D hard to call. The CDR3 spans 12 residues. The germline V gene encodes CDR1 SGHVS and CDR2 FQNEAQ. Trimming shortened V by 6 bases and J by 8 bases, and 13 bases separated the two germline ends. CDR3 loop: CASSLGGEGYTF. CDR3 DNA: TGTGCCAGCAGTCTGGGTGGGGAGGGCTACACCTTC.

The rearrangement links TRBV20-1 to TRBJ1-4, with D tentatively TRBD1 (5 bases). From germline, CDR1 is DFQATT and CDR2 SNEGSKA (reference sequence). The CDR3 loop spans 14 amino acids. The V and J ends lost 4 bases and 6 bases respectively, with 15 bases between them. Here the CDR3 DNA reads TGCAGTGCTACCCTGATGGGCAGGGATGAAAAACTGTTTTTT. This gives the protein CSATLMGRDEKLFF.

This clonotype was counted only a few times. The chain employs TRBV5-1 and TRBJ2-7; D possibly uses TRBD1 or TRBD2 (5 bases each). The germline CDR1 and CDR2 sequences are SGHRS and YFSETQ. The CDR3 is 15 amino acids. V was clipped by 4 bases and J by 2 bases, with 16 bases between them. This chain's CDR3 is CASSQTGTRTYEQYF. CDR3 nucleotide sequence: TGCGCCAGCAGCCAGACCGGGACGCGGACCTACGAGCAGTACTTC.

Details on this clonotype: The junction shows a germline mismatch at one end, possibly a read error. The chain uses TRBV6-5 and TRBJ1-1, with D perhaps matching TRBD1 (6 bases). The CDR3 covers 17 residues. Germline loops: CDR1 MNHEY, CDR2 SVGAGI. The chain's CDR3 is CASNYSGGRGKNTEAFF. The CDR3 nucleotides read TGTGCCAGCAATTACTCGGGGGGCAGAGGAAAGAACACTGAAGCTTTCTTT.

Only a few counts were recorded for this clonotype. J is TRBJ1-5 and V is TRBV3-1, with unresolved D. Trimming took off 0 bases at V and 4 bases at J, with 10 bases between the two ends. The CDR3 is 15 amino acids. Germline CDR1 and CDR2: LGHDT and YNNKEL (reference sequence). Here the CDR3 DNA reads TGTGCCAGCAGCCAAGAGGGCAGAAAGAATCAGCCCCAGCATTTT. Its translation: CASSQEGRKNQPQHF.

The rearrangement joins TRBV12-3 or TRBV12-4 to TRBJ2-5; D is unclear. CDR3 size: 12 residues. The V end was cut by 6 bases, the J end by 6 bases, with 11 bases between. CDR3 nucleotide sequence: TGTGCCAGCAGCGGTCCCACGAAGACCCAGTACTTC. Its translation is CASSGPTKTQYF.

Ten or more counts support this clonotype. The chain combines TRBV29-1 with TRBJ1-2; D remains ambiguous. Germline V lookup: CDR1 SQVTM, CDR2 ANQGSEA. The CDR3 spans 11 residues. V was cut by 7 bases and J by 2 bases, with 8 bases left in between. The CDR3 sequence is CSALNNYGYTF. The DNA of the CDR3 is TGCAGCGCTCTTAACAACTATGGCTACACCTTC. Combining the CDR3 with reference TRBV29-1 and TRBJ1-2 gives the whole variable domain SAVISQKPSRDICQRGTSLTIQCQVDSQVTMMFWYRQQPGQSLTLIATANQGSEATYESGFVIDKFPISRPNLTFSTLTVSNMSPEDSSIYLCSALNNYGYTFGSGTRLTVV.

The V call is TRBV20-1, the J call TRBJ1-4; D is possibly TRBD1 (5 bases). Germline values: CDR1 DFQATT, CDR2 SNEGSKA (reference sequence). This CDR3 spans 13 amino acids. Trimming took 6 bases from V and 7 from J, leaving 15 bases between them. In DNA form, the CDR3 reads TGCAGTGCCCGGAGGGCAGGGAGTGAAAAACTGTTTTTT. Encoded protein: CSARRAGSEKLFF.